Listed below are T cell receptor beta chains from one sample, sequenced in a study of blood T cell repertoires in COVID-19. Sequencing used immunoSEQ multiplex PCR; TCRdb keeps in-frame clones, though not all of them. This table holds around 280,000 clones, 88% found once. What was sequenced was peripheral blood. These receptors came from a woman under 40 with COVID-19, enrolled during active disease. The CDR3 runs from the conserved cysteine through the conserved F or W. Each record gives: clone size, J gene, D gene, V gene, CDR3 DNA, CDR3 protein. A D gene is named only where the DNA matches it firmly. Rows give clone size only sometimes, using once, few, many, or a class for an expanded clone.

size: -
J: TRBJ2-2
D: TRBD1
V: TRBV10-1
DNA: TGCGCCAGCAGTGACCCGGGACAGGTTGGGGCATGGGGCACCGGGGAGCTGTTTTTT
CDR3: CASSDPGQVGAWGTGELFF

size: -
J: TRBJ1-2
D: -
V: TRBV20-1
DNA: TGCAGTGCTAGTGGGGGCGTGGGCTACACCTTC
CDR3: CSASGGVGYTF

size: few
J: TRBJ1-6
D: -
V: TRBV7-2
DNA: TGTGCCAGCAGCATTCGACAGAGCTCCTATAATTCACCCCTCCACTTT
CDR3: CASSIRQSSYNSPLHF

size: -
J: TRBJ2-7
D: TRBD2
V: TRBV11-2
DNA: TGTGCCAGCAGCCCGCGGGGGGACTACGAGCAGTACTTC
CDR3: CASSPRGDYEQYF

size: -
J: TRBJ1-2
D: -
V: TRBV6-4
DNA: TGTGCCAGCAGTGGGAGATGTTATAACTATGGCTACACCTTC
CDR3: CASSGRCYNYGYTF

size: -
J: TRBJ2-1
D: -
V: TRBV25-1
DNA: TGTGCCAGCAGTCCAACACTCGGGGGATCAAATGAGCAGTTCTTC
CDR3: CASSPTLGGSNEQFF

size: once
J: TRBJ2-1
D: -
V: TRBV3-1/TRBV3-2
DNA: TGTGCCAGCAGCCAAGACAGGGCCTACAATGAGCAGTTCTTC
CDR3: CASSQDRAYNEQFF

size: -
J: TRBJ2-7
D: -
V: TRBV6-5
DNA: TGTGCCTTGGGGCCGAATCTGTTCTACGAGCAGTACTTC
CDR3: CALGPNLFYEQYF

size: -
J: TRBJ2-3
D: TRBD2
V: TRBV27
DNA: TGTGCCAGTAGCGGGAGGGCCCGAGCAGATACGCAGTATTTT
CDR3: CASSGRARADTQYF

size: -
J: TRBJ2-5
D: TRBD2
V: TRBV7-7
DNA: TGTGCTAGCAGCGAAAGACTAGCGGGACGAGGATCAGAGACCCAGTACTTC
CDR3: CASSERLAGRGSETQYF

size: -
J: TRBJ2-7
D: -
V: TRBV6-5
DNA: TGTGCCAGCAGTTACTCCGACGGGTACTACGAGCAGTACTTC
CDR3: CASSYSDGYYEQYF

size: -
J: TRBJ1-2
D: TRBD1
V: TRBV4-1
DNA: TGCGCCAGCAGTCAGGGAGGGGACAGGAGACCCTATGGCTACACCTTC
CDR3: CASSQGGDRRPYGYTF

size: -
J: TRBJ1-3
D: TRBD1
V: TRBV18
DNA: TGTGCCAGCTCACCGGACAGGGAGAACACCATATATTTT
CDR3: CASSPDRENTIYF

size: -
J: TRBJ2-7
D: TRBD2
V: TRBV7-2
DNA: TGTGCCAGCAGCTTTATGAGCGGGAGGTTCCAGGGCGAGCAGTACTTC
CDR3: CASSFMSGRFQGEQYF

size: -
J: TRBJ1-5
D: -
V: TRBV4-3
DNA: TGCGCCAGCAGCCAAGAAGTCCCAGGGGACAACAATCAGCCCCAGCATTTT
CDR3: CASSQEVPGDNNQPQHF

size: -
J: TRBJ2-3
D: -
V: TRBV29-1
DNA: TGCAGCGTCTTAACAGGGCGCACAGATACGCAGTATTTT
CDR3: CSVLTGRTDTQYF

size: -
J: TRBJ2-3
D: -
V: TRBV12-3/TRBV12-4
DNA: TGTGCCAGCAGTTTACCGGGGACAGATACGCAGTATTTT
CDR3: CASSLPGTDTQYF

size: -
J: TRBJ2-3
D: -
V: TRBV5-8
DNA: TGTGCCAGCAGCTTGGTGGAGCGCCTCACAGATACGCAGTATTTT
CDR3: CASSLVERLTDTQYF

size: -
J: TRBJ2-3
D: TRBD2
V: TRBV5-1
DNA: TGCGCCAGCAGCTTGGGGACGGGCACTAGCGATTCCGATACGCAGTATTTT
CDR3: CASSLGTGTSDSDTQYF

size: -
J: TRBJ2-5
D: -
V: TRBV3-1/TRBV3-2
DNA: TGTGCCAGCAGCCAAGGGGGGGCCCAGTACTTC
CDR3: CASSQGGAQYF

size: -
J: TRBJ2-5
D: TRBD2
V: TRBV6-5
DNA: TGTGCCAGCAGCCGGGACTATCAAGAGACCCAGTACTTC
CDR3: CASSRDYQETQYF

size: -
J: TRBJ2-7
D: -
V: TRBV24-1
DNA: TGTGCCACCAGTGATTCCGGGACACGAAGCTCCTACGAGCAGTACTTC
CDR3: CATSDSGTRSSYEQYF

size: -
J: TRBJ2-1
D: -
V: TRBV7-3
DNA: TGTGCCAGCAGCCAAGGCCTACAGGGAATCTACAATGAGCAGTTCTTC
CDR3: CASSQGLQGIYNEQFF

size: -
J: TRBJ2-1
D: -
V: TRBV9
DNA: TGTGCCAGCAGCGTCTCCCGGGACAATACCTACAATGAGCAGTTCTTC
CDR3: CASSVSRDNTYNEQFF

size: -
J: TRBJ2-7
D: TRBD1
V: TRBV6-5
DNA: TGTGCCAGCAGTTTGTACAGGGGGCCGGGCTACGAGCAGTACTTC
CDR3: CASSLYRGPGYEQYF

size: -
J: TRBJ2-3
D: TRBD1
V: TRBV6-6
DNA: TGTGCCAGCAGTTACTTACAGGGGAACACAGATACGCAGTATTTT
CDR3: CASSYLQGNTDTQYF

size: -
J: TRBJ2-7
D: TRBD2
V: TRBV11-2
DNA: TGTGCCAGCAGCTTAGGACAGGGACTAGCGGGAGGAAACGAGCAGTACTTC
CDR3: CASSLGQGLAGGNEQYF

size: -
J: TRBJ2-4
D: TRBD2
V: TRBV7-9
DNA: TGTGCCAGCAGCTCCAAGACTAGCGGGAGAAACATTCAGTACTTC
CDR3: CASSSKTSGRNIQYF

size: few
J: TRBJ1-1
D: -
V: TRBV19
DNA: TGTGCCAGTAGCAATCCAGGGTACACTGAAGCTTTCTTT
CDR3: CASSNPGYTEAFF

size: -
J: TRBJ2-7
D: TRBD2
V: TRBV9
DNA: TGTGCCAGCAGTTTGGGGGGGAGCTCCTACGAGCAGTACTTC
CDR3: CASSLGGSSYEQYF

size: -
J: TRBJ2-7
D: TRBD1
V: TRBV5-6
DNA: TGTGCCAGCAGCCCCGACGGGACAGGGAATTTCAACGAGCAGTACTTC
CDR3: CASSPDGTGNFNEQYF

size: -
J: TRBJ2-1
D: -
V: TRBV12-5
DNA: TGTGCTAGTGGTTCTAGATCCTACAATGAGCAGTTCTTC
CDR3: CASGSRSYNEQFF

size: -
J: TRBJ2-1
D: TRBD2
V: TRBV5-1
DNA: TGCGCCAGCGGGGGGACTAGCGCCTACAATGAGCAGTTCTTC
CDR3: CASGGTSAYNEQFF

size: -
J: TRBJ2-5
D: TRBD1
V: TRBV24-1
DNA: TGTGCCACCAGTGATTGGGGACAGGGGGCTTTGGAGACCCAGTACTTC
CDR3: CATSDWGQGALETQYF

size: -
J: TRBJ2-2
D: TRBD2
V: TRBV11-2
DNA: TGTGCCAGCAGCTTAAGGGTTCGAGCGGGAGGGAACACCGGGGAGCTGTTTTTT
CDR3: CASSLRVRAGGNTGELFF

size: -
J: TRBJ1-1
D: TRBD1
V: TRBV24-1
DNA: TGTGCCACCAGTGCCGGACAGGGTGGCACTGAAGCTTTCTTT
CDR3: CATSAGQGGTEAFF

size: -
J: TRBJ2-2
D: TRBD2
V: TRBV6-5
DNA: TGTGCCAGCGCTATAGCGGGAGGGGGCGGGGAGCTGTTTTTT
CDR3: CASAIAGGGGELFF